The rows below give T cell receptor beta chains drawn from one sample of a study of identifying expanded T cells in peripheral blood. Profiled with immunoSEQ multiplex PCR; TCRdb holds only in-frame clones, not every one. The table lists under 100,000 clones, 70% to 90% of them singletons, with 7.3% in the top ten. Specimen: blood. The receptors stem from a person aged 18-70 years in good health. Each CDR3 is given with its conserved first and last residue. A D gene is named only where the DNA matches it firmly. Not all rows give a size; the values are once, few, many and, for expanded clones, a class.

TRBJ1-1 few TRBV5-1 TRBD1 CASSFLDRETEAFF TGCGCCAGCAGCTTTCTGGACAGGGAGACTGAAGCTTTCTTT
TRBJ1-3 . TRBV6-1 TRBD1 CASRQGKSGNTIYF TGTGCCAGCAGACAGGGGAAATCTGGAAACACCATATATTTT
TRBJ2-2 . TRBV5-1 TRBD2 CASSLAGTSGRATFPGELFF TGCGCCAGCAGCTTGGCCGGGACTAGCGGGAGGGCCACGTTTCCCGGGGAGCTGTTTTTT
TRBJ2-5 once TRBV4-1 TRBD2 CASSQVLAGGEEKETQYF TGCGCCAGCAGCCAAGTCTTAGCGGGAGGGGAGGAAAAAGAGACCCAGTACTTC
TRBJ2-7 . TRBV19 TRBD1 CASSIAGTGIYEQYF TGTGCCAGTAGTATAGCCGGGACAGGGATCTACGAGCAGTACTTC
TRBJ2-2 once TRBV7-3 . CASSLAGPGQTGELFF TGTGCCAGCAGCTTAGCGGGCCCCGGGCAGACCGGGGAGCTGTTTTTT
TRBJ1-1 . TRBV7-2 . CASSLSWTENTEAFF TGTGCCAGCAGCCTCTCTTGGACAGAAAACACTGAAGCTTTCTTT
TRBJ2-2 . TRBV27 . CASSPHGGVNTGELFF TGTGCCAGCAGCCCTCACGGGGGCGTGAACACCGGGGAGCTGTTTTTT
TRBJ2-1 . TRBV4-1 TRBD2 CASSQGPVGIAGAHEQFF TGCGCCAGCAGCCAAGGTCCCGTGGGGATAGCGGGAGCCCATGAGCAGTTCTTC
TRBJ2-7 . TRBV2 TRBD1 CASRERTGSYEQYF TGTGCCAGCAGGGAACGGACAGGAAGCTACGAGCAGTACTTC
TRBJ2-1 . TRBV7-2 . CASSIYNEQFF TGTGCCAGCAGCATCTACAATGAGCAGTTCTTC
TRBJ2-5 . TRBV6-5 . CASSRANGETQYF TGTGCCAGCAGTCGCGCCAATGGAGAGACCCAGTACTTC
TRBJ2-7 . TRBV28 . CASSLYSQQHPYEQYF TGTGCCAGCAGTTTATACTCTCAACAGCACCCCTACGAGCAGTACTTC
TRBJ1-2 . TRBV2 . CASSEWRGEVNYGYTF TGTGCCAGCAGTGAATGGCGTGGGGAGGTGAACTATGGCTACACCTTC
TRBJ1-2 . TRBV27 . CASSLDPGNGYTF TGTGCCAGCAGTTTAGACCCGGGAAATGGCTACACCTTC
TRBJ2-1 . TRBV6-5 TRBD1 CASSSTGQGRNEQFF TGTGCCAGCAGTTCCACCGGACAGGGGAGGAATGAGCAGTTCTTC
TRBJ1-3 . TRBV6-5 . CASSPQQGSNTIYF TGTGCCAGCAGTCCCCAACAGGGAAGCAACACCATATATTTT
TRBJ1-1 . TRBV7-3 . CASSPQSYPNTEAFF TGTGCCAGCAGCCCACAGAGCTACCCGAACACTGAAGCTTTCTTT
TRBJ2-5 once TRBV11-3 . CASSLGLQETQYF TGTGCCAGCAGCCTGGGACTCCAAGAGACCCAGTACTTC
TRBJ1-1 . TRBV7-8 . CASSLQVRENTEAFF TGTGCCAGCAGCCTTCAGGTCCGGGAGAACACTGAAGCTTTCTTT
TRBJ1-3 . TRBV19 . CASSGPGHGNTIYF TGTGCCAGTAGCGGACCGGGACACGGAAACACCATATATTTT
TRBJ1-2 once TRBV6-5 . CASSEGLNYGYTF TGTGCCAGCAGTGAGGGACTCAACTATGGCTACACCTTC
TRBJ2-3 . TRBV7-9 TRBD2 CASSLTSGRAADTQYF TGTGCCAGCAGCTTGACTAGCGGGAGAGCGGCAGATACGCAGTATTTT
TRBJ2-7 . TRBV4-1 TRBD1 CASSLRTGETYEQYF TGCGCCAGCAGCCTAAGGACAGGCGAAACCTACGAGCAGTACTTC
TRBJ2-2 . TRBV7-8 . CASRVLGGELFF TGTGCCAGCAGGGTACTAGGCGGGGAGCTGTTTTTT
TRBJ1-2 . TRBV5-1 TRBD1 CASSGGTAGLINYGYTF TGCGCCAGCAGCGGAGGGACAGCCGGCCTAATTAACTATGGCTACACCTTC
TRBJ2-1 . TRBV5-5 TRBD1 CASSLQGVANEQFF TGTGCCAGCAGCTTGCAGGGGGTTGCGAATGAGCAGTTCTTC
TRBJ2-1 . TRBV2 . CASCWGPTYNEQFF TGTGCCAGCTGTTGGGGACCAACCTACAATGAGCAGTTCTTC
TRBJ1-1 . TRBV7-9 . CASSFSGSRSEAFF TGTGCCAGCAGCTTTTCGGGGAGTAGATCTGAAGCTTTCTTT
TRBJ1-1 . TRBV9 TRBD1 CASSTSTKGQGGTEAFF TGTGCCAGCAGCACTTCCACCAAAGGACAGGGTGGAACTGAAGCTTTCTTT
TRBJ2-1 . TRBV29-1 . CSVELSGSSYNEQFF TGCAGCGTTGAGCTTTCCGGGAGCTCCTACAATGAGCAGTTCTTC
TRBJ1-1 once TRBV7-3 . CASSLRQGGTEAFF TGTGCCAGCAGCTTGCGGCAGGGAGGCACTGAAGCTTTCTTT
TRBJ2-7 . TRBV6-6 . CASSYSSRFYEQYF TGTGCCAGCAGTTACTCGTCCAGGTTTTACGAGCAGTACTTC
TRBJ2-7 . TRBV21-1 . CASSKAPGQTTYEQYF TGTGCCAGCAGCAAAGCTCCGGGACAAACTACCTACGAGCAGTACTTC
TRBJ1-2 . TRBV13 TRBD1 CASSLRDRVYGYTF TGTGCCAGCAGCTTACGAGACAGGGTCTATGGCTACACCTTC
TRBJ2-5 . TRBV19 . CASSIAGSRTPQETQYF TGTGCCAGTAGTATAGCAGGGAGCAGGACCCCCCAAGAGACCCAGTACTTC
TRBJ1-1 . TRBV25-1 . CASSVGTEAFF TGTGCCAGCAGTGTTGGGACTGAAGCTTTCTTT
TRBJ1-3 . TRBV1 . CTSSPSTGAVSPSGNTIYF TGCACCAGCAGCCCATCTACAGGGGCCGTGTCCCCCTCTGGAAACACCATATATTTT
TRBJ1-2 . TRBV18 . CASSPMGEGGYGYTF TGTGCCAGCTCACCCATGGGTGAGGGCGGCTATGGCTACACCTTC
TRBJ2-2 once TRBV7-9 . CASSPEGGVTGELFF TGTGCCAGCAGCCCTGAGGGGGGAGTCACCGGGGAGCTGTTTTTT
TRBJ1-2 . TRBV29-1 . CSAGYREDISYTF TGCAGCGCCGGCTACAGGGAGGATATTAGCTACACCTTC
TRBJ2-7 once TRBV7-2 TRBD1 CASSLMGQGVWEQYF TGTGCCAGCAGCTTGATGGGACAGGGGGTGTGGGAGCAGTACTTC
TRBJ2-1 . TRBV25-1 TRBD1 CASRGAGGSSYNEQFF TGTGCCAGCAGGGGCGCAGGGGGTAGCTCCTACAATGAGCAGTTCTTC
TRBJ2-2 . TRBV6-5 . CASRTPAGAGELFF TGTGCCAGCAGGACTCCCGCCGGGGCCGGGGAGCTGTTTTTT
TRBJ1-2 . TRBV6-4 . CASRSNYGYTF TGTGCCAGCCGGAGCAACTATGGCTACACCTTC
TRBJ1-2 . TRBV29-1 . CSVEEQGGYGYTF TGCAGCGTTGAAGAACAGGGAGGCTATGGCTACACCTTC
TRBJ1-5 . TRBV4-2 . CASSQNAVDSNQPQHF TGTGCCAGCAGCCAAAACGCCGTGGATAGCAATCAGCCCCAGCATTTT
TRBJ2-1 . TRBV7-2 . CASSLEFLTNEQFF TGTGCCAGCAGCTTAGAGTTCTTGACCAATGAGCAGTTCTTC